Included here is one T cell receptor (beta chain) sequence, with context. Its matching antigen is unknown. This sample was taken from a study of cytomegalovirus exposure and HLA in healthy donors. On the study more broadly: One earlier analysis, a look at approximately 180 million T cells, found 100 million to 130 million unique TCR beta sequences.

The ends were cut back, 4 bases at V and 0 bases at J, with 5 bases in the middle. Germline V lookup: CDR1 PRHDT, CDR2 FYEKMQ (reference sequence). The CDR3 length is 13 residues. Whole-study results and caveats: HLA alleles showed associations with roughly 17,000 TCR beta sequences in a later analysis, at a 0.05 false discovery rate. V segments that were indistinguishable, TRBV6-2 and TRBV6-3 among them, were omitted from analysis. Among CMV-associated TCR beta chains, most appeared HLA-restricted in a later analysis.

The PCR had 60 Vbeta and 13 Jbeta primers. Some clones are missing from TCRdb's copy, which holds only in-frame ones; the method was immunoSEQ multiplex PCR. The table includes some 160,000 clones, approximately 76% detected once. This TCR came from a woman aged 18-35 years in good health and CMV-seropositive. The sequenced sample consisted of PBMCs. V gene TRBV13 combines with J gene TRBJ2-3; D call uncertain. DNA for the CDR3: TGTGCCAGCAGCTCAACTAGCACAGATACGCAGTATTTT. This sequence encodes CASSSTSTDTQYF. Variable domain in full (rest from reference TRBV13 and TRBJ2-3): AAGVIQSPRHLIKEKRETATLKCYPIPRHDTVYWYQQGPGQDPQFLISFYEKMQSDKGSIPDRFSAQQFSDYHSELNMSSLELGDSALYFCASSSTSTDTQYFGPGTRLTVL.